Listed below are T cell receptor beta chains from one sample, sequenced in a study of T cell clusters in autoimmune cytopenias. After re-calling the multiplex PCR reads, TCRdb lists one entry per CDR3 protein, DNA absent. The sample totals some 5,700 distinct CDR3 sequences. The same sample was also used in a study of T cell repertoires in aging, cancer and after chemotherapy.

Material for sequencing was peripheral blood. All receptors derive from a human donor in good health. Both conserved end residues are part of each CDR3. Size tells how often a clone was seen (once, few, many) or the class of an expanded clone, and some rows leave it out.

v_gene	j_gene	abundance	CDR3aa
TRBV5-4	TRBJ1-1	-	CASSPGTPNTEAFF
TRBV6-5	TRBJ2-1	-	CASSYGGLAGGDEQFF
TRBV4-2	TRBJ2-6	-	CASSQEGPGASGANVLTF
TRBV27	TRBJ2-1	medium-sized	CASRLGNEQFF
TRBV13	TRBJ2-1	medium-sized	CASSLRTRYNEQFF
TRBV10-3	TRBJ2-6	-	CAISFSGTGGLSGANVLTF
TRBV19	TRBJ1-5	-	CASSLTGGSGNQPQHF
TRBV15	TRBJ2-5	medium-sized	CATSTSGVAVGETQYF
TRBV6-5	TRBJ2-3	-	CASSFGLAGGYGKQYF
TRBV6-2/TRBV6-3	TRBJ2-7	medium-sized	CASSPLSYEQYF
TRBV5-6	TRBJ2-3	-	CASSLRTSGRTDTQYF
TRBV6-5	TRBJ2-3	medium-sized	CASRYGQSTDTQYF
TRBV6-5	TRBJ2-5	medium-sized	CASSYQSQETQYF
TRBV12-3/TRBV12-4	TRBJ1-5	-	CASRGGSQPQHF
TRBV6-2/TRBV6-3	TRBJ2-3	-	CASRELAGGPDAQYF
TRBV14	TRBJ2-7	-	CASSRRAAFQGEQYF
TRBV27	TRBJ2-5	-	CASSLFGGARETQYF
TRBV6-1	TRBJ2-5	medium-sized	CASSDFSYPTETQYF
TRBV27	TRBJ2-3	medium-sized	CASGGQAVRVRTDTQYF
TRBV29-1	TRBJ2-7	-	CSVGQGHEQYF
TRBV6-6	TRBJ2-3	-	CASSFFEGGGTDTQYF
TRBV11-2	TRBJ2-5	-	CASSTNGAQYF
TRBV20-1	TRBJ2-3	-	CSARDPGLRTQYF
TRBV20-1	TRBJ2-1	-	CSATRLSDYNEQFF
TRBV29-1	TRBJ2-1	medium-sized	CSAPGQAYNEQFF
TRBV6-1	TRBJ2-6	medium-sized	CASSEQGAGANVLTF
TRBV13	TRBJ1-1	medium-sized	CASSWRQVLQNTEAFF
TRBV10-1	TRBJ2-1	medium-sized	CASKCNGGTKGNEQFF
TRBV20-1	TRBJ2-2	-	CSASSGRETGELFF
TRBV4-3	TRBJ1-1	-	CASSLYSAGLTEAFF
TRBV6-2/TRBV6-3	TRBJ1-6	-	CASSYPQYRVDSPLHF
TRBV12-3/TRBV12-4	TRBJ2-6	-	CASRAGANVLTF
TRBV6-1	TRBJ1-2	-	CASSERQGLDGYTF
TRBV5-6	TRBJ2-7	-	CASSPGPTYEQYF
TRBV5-6	TRBJ2-6	medium-sized	CASSQTTGRGSGANVLTF
TRBV18	TRBJ2-5	medium-sized	CASSLGTKETQYF
TRBV5-4	TRBJ1-2	-	CASSLAIGQNYGYTF
TRBV5-4	TRBJ1-2	medium-sized	CASSLGSSGWLGGYTF
TRBV6-5	TRBJ2-7	medium-sized	CASSPTGGYGLAELYEQYF
TRBV5-1	TRBJ2-7	-	CASSLQTGTGSYEQYF
TRBV6-6	TRBJ2-5	medium-sized	CASSYAGGEETQYF
TRBV27	TRBJ2-1	medium-sized	CASTGGAMEQFF
TRBV6-6	TRBJ2-7	-	CASRGLVTHEQYF
TRBV27	TRBJ1-1	-	CASIRGREGNTEAFF
TRBV6-4	TRBJ2-3	-	CASSSGSTDTQYF
TRBV6-1	TRBJ2-2	medium-sized	CASSRDSNTGELFF
TRBV18	TRBJ1-6	medium-sized	CASLDTSTSPLHF
TRBV12-3/TRBV12-4	TRBJ2-5	-	CASSLQGRGTETQYF
TRBV12-3/TRBV12-4	TRBJ1-5	-	CASSFQQSNQPQHF
TRBV19	TRBJ2-7	medium-sized	CASRLAGGAYEQYF
TRBV27	TRBJ1-5	-	CASSRDENQPQHF
TRBV6-5	TRBJ2-7	-	CAGGPSREVTYEQYF
TRBV6-1	TRBJ1-1	medium-sized	CASSNFVGAEAFF
TRBV6-1	TRBJ2-1	-	CGSSVSLRGWNEQFF
TRBV6-2/TRBV6-3	TRBJ2-1	medium-sized	CASSAGERHEQFF
TRBV6-5	TRBJ1-2	medium-sized	CASSYNPSYGYTF
TRBV6-5	TRBJ2-1	medium-sized	CASSYSTSFEQFF
TRBV12-3/TRBV12-4	TRBJ1-4	-	CASSLGWNEKLFF
TRBV18	TRBJ1-3	-	CASSPQTGEGNTIYF
TRBV12-3/TRBV12-4	TRBJ2-2	-	CASSFIGELFF